This TCR beta chain was recorded in a study of T cell clonotyping in hematopoietic cell transplantation. Data came from immunoSEQ multiplex PCR; TCRdb stores just in-frame clones and leaves some out. The table lists approximately 70,000 clones, approximately 94% of them singletons, with about 1.5% in the top ten. CDR3 size: 15 residues. The V and J ends lost 3 bases and 8 bases respectively, with 14 bases between them. The germline V gene encodes CDR1 LNHDA and CDR2 SQIVND (reference sequence). This sequence was found in a man between 45 and 60 years old in good health. Some clones in this sample may be carry-over from other donors' samples. Sequencing input: peripheral blood mononuclear cells. V usage is TRBV19 and J usage is TRBJ1-6; D is uncertain. CDR3 region: CASSILGPLDSPLHF. The DNA of the CDR3 is TGTGCCAGTAGTATTCTCGGGCCGCTCGATTCACCCCTCCACTTT.